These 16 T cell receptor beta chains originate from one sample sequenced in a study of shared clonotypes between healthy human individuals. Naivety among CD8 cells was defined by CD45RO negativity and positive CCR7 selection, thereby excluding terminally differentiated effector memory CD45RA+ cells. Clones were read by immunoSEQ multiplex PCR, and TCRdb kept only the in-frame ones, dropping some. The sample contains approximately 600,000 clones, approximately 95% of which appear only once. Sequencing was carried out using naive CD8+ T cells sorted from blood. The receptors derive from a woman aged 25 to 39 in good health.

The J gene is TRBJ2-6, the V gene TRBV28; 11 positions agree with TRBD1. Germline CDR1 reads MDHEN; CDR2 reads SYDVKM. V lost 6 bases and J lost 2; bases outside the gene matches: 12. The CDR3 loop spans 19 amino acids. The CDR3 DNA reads TGTGCCAGCAGGGACCGGACAGGGGGCGAGGTGGCTGGGGCCAACGTCCTGACTTTC. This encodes CASRDRTGGEVAGANVLTF.

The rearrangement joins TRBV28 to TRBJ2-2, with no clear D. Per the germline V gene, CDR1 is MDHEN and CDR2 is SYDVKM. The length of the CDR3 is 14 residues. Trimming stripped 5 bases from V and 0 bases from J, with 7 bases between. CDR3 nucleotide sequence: TGTGCCAGCAGTCAACTTTCGAACACCGGGGAGCTGTTTTTT. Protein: CASSQLSNTGELFF.

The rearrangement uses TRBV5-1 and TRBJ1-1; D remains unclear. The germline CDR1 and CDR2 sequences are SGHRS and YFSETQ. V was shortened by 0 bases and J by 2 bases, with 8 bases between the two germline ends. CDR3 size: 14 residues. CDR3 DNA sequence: TGCGCCAGCAGCTTGGGGGGATATAACACTGAAGCTTTCTTT. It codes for CASSLGGYNTEAFF. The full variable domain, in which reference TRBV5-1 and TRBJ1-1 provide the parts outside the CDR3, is KAGVTQTPRYLIKTRGQQVTLSCSPISGHRSVSWYQQTPGQGLQFLFEYFSETQRNKGNFPGRFSGRQFSNSRSEMNVSTLELGDSALYLCASSLGGYNTEAFFGQGTRLTVV.

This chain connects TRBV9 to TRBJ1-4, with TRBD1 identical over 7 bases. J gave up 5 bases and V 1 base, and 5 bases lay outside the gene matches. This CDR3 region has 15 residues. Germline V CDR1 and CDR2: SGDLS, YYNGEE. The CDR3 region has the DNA TGTGCCAGCAGCGTAACCGGGACAGTGAATGAAAAACTGTTTTTT. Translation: CASSVTGTVNEKLFF.

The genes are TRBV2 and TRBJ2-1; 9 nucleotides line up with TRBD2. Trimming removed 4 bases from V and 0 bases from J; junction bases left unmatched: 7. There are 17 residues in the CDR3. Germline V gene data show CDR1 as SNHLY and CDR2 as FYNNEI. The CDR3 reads CASSVGTSLSSYNEQFF. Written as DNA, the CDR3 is TGTGCCAGCAGTGTGGGGACTAGCCTTAGCTCCTACAATGAGCAGTTCTTC.

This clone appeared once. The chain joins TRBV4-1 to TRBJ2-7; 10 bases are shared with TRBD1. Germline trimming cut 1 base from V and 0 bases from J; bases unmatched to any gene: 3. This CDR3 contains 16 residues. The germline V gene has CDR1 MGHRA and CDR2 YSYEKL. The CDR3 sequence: CASSQGDRGFSYEQYF. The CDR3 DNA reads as TGCGCCAGCAGCCAAGGGGACAGGGGTTTCTCCTACGAGCAGTACTTC.

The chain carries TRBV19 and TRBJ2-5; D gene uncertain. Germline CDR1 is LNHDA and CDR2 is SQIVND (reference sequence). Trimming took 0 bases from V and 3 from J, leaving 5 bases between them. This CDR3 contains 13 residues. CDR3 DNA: TGTGCCAGTAGTATAGATGAGGAAGAGACCCAGTACTTC. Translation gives CASSIDEEETQYF.

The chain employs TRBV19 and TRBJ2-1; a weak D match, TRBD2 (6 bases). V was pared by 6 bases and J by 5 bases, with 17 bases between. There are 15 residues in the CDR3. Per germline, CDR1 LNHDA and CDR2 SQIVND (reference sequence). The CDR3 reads CASSTPLTSNNEQFF. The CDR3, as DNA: TGTGCCAGTAGCACCCCCCTCACTAGCAACAATGAGCAGTTCTTC.

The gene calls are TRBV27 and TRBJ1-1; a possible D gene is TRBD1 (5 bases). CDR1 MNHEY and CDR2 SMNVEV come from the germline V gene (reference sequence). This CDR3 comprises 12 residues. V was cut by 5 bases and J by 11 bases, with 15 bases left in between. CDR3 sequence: CASSQSGVAAFF. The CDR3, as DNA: TGTGCCAGCAGTCAGTCGGGGGTCGCGGCTTTCTTT.

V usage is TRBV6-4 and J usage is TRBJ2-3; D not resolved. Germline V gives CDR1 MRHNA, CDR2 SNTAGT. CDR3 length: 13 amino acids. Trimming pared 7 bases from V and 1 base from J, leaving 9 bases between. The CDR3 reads CASNSLGTDTQYF. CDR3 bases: TGTGCCAGCAACAGCCTCGGCACAGATACGCAGTATTTT.

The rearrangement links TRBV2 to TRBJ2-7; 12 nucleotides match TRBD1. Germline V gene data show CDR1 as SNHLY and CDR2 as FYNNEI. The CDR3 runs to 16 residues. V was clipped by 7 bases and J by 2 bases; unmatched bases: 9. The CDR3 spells CASIPRDRGPTYEQYF. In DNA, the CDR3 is TGTGCCAGCATCCCCCGGGACAGGGGGCCTACCTACGAGCAGTACTTC. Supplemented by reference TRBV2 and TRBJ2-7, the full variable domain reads EPEVTQTPSHQVTQMGQEVILRCVPISNHLYFYWYRQILGQKVEFLVSFYNNEISEKSEIFDDQFSVERPDGSNFTLKIRSTKLEDSAMYFCASIPRDRGPTYEQYFGPGTRLTVT.

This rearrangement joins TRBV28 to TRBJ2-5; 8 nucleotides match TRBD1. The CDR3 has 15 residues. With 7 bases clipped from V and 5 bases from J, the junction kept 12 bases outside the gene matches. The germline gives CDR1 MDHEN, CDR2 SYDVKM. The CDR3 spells CASTQGTGLTETQYF. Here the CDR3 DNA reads TGTGCCAGCACTCAAGGGACAGGACTAACGGAGACCCAGTACTTC.

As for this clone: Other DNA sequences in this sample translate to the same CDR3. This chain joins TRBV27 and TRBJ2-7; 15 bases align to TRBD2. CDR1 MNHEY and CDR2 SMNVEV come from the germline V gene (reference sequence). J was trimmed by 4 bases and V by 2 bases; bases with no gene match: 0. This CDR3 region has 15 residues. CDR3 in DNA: TGTGCCAGCAGTTTAGGGACTAGCGGGAGGTACGAGCAGTACTTC. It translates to CASSLGTSGRYEQYF.

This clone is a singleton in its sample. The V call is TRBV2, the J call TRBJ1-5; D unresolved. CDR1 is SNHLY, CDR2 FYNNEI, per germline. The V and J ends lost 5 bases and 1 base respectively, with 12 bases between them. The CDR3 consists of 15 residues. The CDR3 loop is CASSRARSSNQPQHF. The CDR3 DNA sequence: TGTGCCAGCAGTAGGGCGCGTTCGAGCAATCAGCCCCAGCATTTT.

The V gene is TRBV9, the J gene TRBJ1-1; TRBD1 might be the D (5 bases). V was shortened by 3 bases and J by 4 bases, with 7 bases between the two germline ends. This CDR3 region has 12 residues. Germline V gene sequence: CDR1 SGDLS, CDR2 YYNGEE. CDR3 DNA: TGTGCCAGCAGCGGGGGGGGCACTGAAGCTTTCTTT. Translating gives CASSGGGTEAFF.

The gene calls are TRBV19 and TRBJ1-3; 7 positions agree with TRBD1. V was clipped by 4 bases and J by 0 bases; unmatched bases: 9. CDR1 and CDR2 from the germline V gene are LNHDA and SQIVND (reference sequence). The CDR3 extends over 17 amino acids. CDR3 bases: TGTGCCAGTAGTAGGAGGACAGGTCCAGGCTCTGGAAACACCATATATTTT. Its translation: CASSRRTGPGSGNTIYF.